This TCR beta chain was captured by sequencing in a study of T cells after yellow fever vaccination. The wider study: Those fractions that held only low numbers of cells were prepared using the SMART-Seq v4 Ultra Low Input RNA kit. Study-level points and caveats: A large majority of primary-vaccination clones showed up again after the booster (roughly 95% CD4, 75% to 90% CD8).

Synthesis of TCR cDNA relied on 5'RACE template switching, which attached a universal primer site and UMIs. TCRdb passed the 5' RACE reads through MiXCR, listing each CDR3 protein once. In the table there are a few hundred thousand distinct CDR3 sequences, roughly 7.2% of which are singletons. The germline V gene has CDR1 MNHNS and CDR2 SASEGT. The CDR3 loop spans 14 amino acids. V lost 6 bases and J lost 1, with 9 bases in between. Many counts were recorded for this clonotype. The antigen remains unidentified. Source: CD4+ T cells sorted from PBMCs, taken 15 days after the yellow fever booster vaccination. The sequence was collected from a young man who received the YFV17D yellow fever vaccine. This chain connects TRBV6-1 to TRBJ2-2; D gene unclear. The CDR3 bases are TGTGCCAGCAGCCTTACAAAGAACACCGGGGAGCTGTTTTTT. This encodes CASSLTKNTGELFF.